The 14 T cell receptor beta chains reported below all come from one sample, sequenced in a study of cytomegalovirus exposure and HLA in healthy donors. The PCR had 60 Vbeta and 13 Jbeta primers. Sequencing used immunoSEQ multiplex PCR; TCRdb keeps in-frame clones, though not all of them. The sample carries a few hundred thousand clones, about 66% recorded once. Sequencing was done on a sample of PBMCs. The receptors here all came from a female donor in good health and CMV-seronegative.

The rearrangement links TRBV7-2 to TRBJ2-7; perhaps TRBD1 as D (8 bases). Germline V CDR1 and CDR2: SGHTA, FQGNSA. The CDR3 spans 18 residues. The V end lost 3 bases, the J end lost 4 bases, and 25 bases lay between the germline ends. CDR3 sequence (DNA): TGTGCCAGCAGCTTCAGGGGGGGTGGACAGGGAGGGGTGTACGAGCAGTACTTC. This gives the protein CASSFRGGGQGGVYEQYF.

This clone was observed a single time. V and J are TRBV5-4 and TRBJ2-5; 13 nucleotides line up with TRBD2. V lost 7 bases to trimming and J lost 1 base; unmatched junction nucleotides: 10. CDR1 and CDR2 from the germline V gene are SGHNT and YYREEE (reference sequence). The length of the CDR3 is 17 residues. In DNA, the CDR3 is TGTGCCAGCTACCGGGGGGGGACTAGCGGGGCCCAAGAGACCCAGTACTTC. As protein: CASYRGGTSGAQETQYF.

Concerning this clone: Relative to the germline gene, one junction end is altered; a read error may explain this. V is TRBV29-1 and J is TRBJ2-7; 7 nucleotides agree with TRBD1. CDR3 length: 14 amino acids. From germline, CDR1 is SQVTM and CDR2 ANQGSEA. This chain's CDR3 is CSVGRDSATYEQHF. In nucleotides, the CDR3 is TGCAGCGTCGGCCGGGACAGCGCTACCTACGAGCAGCACTTC.

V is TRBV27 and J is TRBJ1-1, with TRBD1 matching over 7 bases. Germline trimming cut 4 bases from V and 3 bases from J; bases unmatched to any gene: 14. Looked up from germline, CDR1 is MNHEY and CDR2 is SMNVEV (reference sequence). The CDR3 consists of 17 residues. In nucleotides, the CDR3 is TGTGCCAGCAGTTCTCGGACAGGCGCGATAGGTGACACTGAAGCTTTCTTT. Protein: CASSSRTGAIGDTEAFF.

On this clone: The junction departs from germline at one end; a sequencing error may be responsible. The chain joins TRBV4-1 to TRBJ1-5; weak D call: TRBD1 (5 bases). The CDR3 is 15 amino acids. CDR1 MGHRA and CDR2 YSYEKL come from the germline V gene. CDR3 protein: CASTQEGVPNQPQHF. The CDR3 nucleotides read TGCGCCAGCACCCAAGAAGGGGTCCCCAATCAGCCCCAGCATTTT.

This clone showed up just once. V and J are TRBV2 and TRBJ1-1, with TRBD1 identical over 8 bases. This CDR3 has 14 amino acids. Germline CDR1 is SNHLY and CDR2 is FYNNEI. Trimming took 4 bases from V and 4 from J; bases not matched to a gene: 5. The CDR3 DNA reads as TGTGCCAGCAGTGTCTTTACAGGGGGCACTGAAGCTTTCTTT. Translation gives CASSVFTGGTEAFF.

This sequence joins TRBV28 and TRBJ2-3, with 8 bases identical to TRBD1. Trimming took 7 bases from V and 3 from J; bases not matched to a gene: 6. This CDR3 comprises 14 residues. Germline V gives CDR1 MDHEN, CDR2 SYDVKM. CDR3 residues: CASTGTGRTDTQYF. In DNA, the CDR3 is TGTGCCAGCACCGGGACAGGAAGGACAGATACGCAGTATTTT.

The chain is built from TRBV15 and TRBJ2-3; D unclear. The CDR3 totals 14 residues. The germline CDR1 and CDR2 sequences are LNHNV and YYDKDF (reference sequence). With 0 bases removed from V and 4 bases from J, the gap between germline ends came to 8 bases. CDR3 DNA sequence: TGTGCCACCAGCAGAGATGTGGCCCCAGATACGCAGTATTTT. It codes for CATSRDVAPDTQYF.

In DNA form, the CDR3 reads TGTGCCAGCAGCTTATCAGGGGGTTCTACGCAGTATTTT. It translates to CASSLSGGSTQYF. J is TRBJ2-3 and V is TRBV11-2; 7 bases map to TRBD1. V lost 2 bases to trimming and J lost 8 bases; unmatched junction nucleotides: 4. The CDR3 spans 13 residues. Germline V gives CDR1 SGHAT, CDR2 FQNNGV.

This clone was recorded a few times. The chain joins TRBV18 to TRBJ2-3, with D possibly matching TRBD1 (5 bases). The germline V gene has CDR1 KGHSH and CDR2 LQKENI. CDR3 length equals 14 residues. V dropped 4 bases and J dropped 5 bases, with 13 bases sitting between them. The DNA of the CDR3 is TGTGCCAGCTCACTCTACTCCGACAGAGATACGCAGTATTTT. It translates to CASSLYSDRDTQYF.

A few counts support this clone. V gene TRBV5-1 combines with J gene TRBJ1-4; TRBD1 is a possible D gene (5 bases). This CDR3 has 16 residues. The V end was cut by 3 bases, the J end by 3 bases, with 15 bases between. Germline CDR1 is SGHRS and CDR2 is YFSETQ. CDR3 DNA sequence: TGCGCCAGCAGCTCCGGGACTCGCGGGGCTAATGAAAAACTGTTTTTT. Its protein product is CASSSGTRGANEKLFF.

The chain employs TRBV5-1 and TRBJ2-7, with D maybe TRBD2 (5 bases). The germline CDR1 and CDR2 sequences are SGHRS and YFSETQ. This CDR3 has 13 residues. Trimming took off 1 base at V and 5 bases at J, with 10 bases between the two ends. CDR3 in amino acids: CASSLPGNNEQYF. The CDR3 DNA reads TGCGCCAGCAGCTTGCCGGGGAACAACGAGCAGTACTTC.

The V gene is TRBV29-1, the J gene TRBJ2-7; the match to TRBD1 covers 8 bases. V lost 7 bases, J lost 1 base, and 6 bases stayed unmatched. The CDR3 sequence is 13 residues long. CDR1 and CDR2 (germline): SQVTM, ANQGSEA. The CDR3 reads CSALTGGSYEQYF. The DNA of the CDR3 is TGCAGCGCTCTTACAGGGGGGTCCTACGAGCAGTACTTC.

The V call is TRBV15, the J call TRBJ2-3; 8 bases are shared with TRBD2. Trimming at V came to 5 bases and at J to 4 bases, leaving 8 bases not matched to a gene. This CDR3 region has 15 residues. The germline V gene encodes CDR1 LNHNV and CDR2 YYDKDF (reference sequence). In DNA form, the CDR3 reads TGTGCCACCAGCCAGAGCGGGAGCTCGTCAGATACGCAGTATTTT. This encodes CATSQSGSSSDTQYF.